One sample yielded the 21 T cell receptor beta chains listed below, sequenced in a study of T cell responses to AZD1222 COVID-19 vaccine. TCRdb's copy holds only in-frame clones and misses some; the assay was immunoSEQ multiplex PCR. The sample gives 33,000 or so clones, approximately 90% of which show up once; 14% is in the top ten. Material: peripheral blood, obtained 28 days after the second AZD1222 dose. The receptors shown here come from an adult who received the AZD1222 COVID-19 vaccine.

The chain has TRBV15 and TRBJ2-3; TRBD2 agrees at 12 bases. The CDR3 is made up of 16 amino acids. J gave up 1 base and V 5 bases, and 4 bases lay outside the gene matches. The germline V gene has CDR1 LNHNV and CDR2 YYDKDF (reference sequence). In nucleotides, the CDR3 is TGTGCCACCAGCTCCAGACTAGCGGGGGGCACAGATACGCAGTATTTT. Amino acid sequence: CATSSRLAGGTDTQYF. Filled out from reference TRBV15 and TRBJ2-3, the complete variable domain reads DAMVIQNPRYQVTQFGKPVTLSCSQTLNHNVMYWYQQKSSQAPKLLFHYYDKDFNNEADTPDNFQSRRPNTSFCFLDIRSPGLGDTAMYLCATSSRLAGGTDTQYFGPGTRLTVL.

The chain has TRBV27 and TRBJ1-5; no clear D gene. From germline, CDR1 is MNHEY and CDR2 SMNVEV (reference sequence). The CDR3 is 15 amino acids. Trimming stripped 6 bases from V and 2 bases from J, with 14 bases between. CDR3 protein: CASSGGTSGNQPQHF. The CDR3, as DNA: TGTGCCAGCAGCGGAGGCACTTCTGGCAATCAGCCCCAGCATTTT.

The J gene is TRBJ1-1, the V gene TRBV6-2 or TRBV6-3; D not certain. Trimming took off 5 bases at V and 0 bases at J, with 13 bases between the two ends. The germline V gene has CDR1 MNHEY and CDR2 SVGEGT. The CDR3 covers 15 residues. CDR3 coding DNA: TGTGCCAGCAGTGACTTCCAGTCAGTGAACACTGAAGCTTTCTTT. Translating it yields CASSDFQSVNTEAFF.

The CDR3 DNA sequence: TGTGCCAGTACCCGGACCCTGGGGGTGAGTTCACCCCTCCACTTT. Its protein is CASTRTLGVSSPLHF. This chain connects TRBV19 to TRBJ1-6; weak D call: TRBD1 (5 bases). The germline V gene has CDR1 LNHDA and CDR2 SQIVND (reference sequence). With 7 bases removed from V and 9 bases from J, the gap between germline ends came to 19 bases. CDR3 length equals 15 residues.

This chain links TRBV7-8 with TRBJ1-1; perhaps TRBD1 as D (5 bases). The CDR3 covers 11 residues. Germline V gene sequence: CDR1 SGHVS, CDR2 FQNEAQ. V was clipped by 1 base and J by 10 bases, with 7 bases between them. The CDR3 region is CASSLGQGAFF. The CDR3, as DNA: TGTGCCAGCAGCTTAGGGCAGGGAGCTTTCTTT.

This chain links TRBV6-1 with TRBJ1-4, with a possible D match to TRBD1 (6 bases). V shed 3 bases and J shed 8 bases, with 13 bases lying between them. CDR1 MNHNS and CDR2 SASEGT come from the germline V gene. The CDR3 contains 14 residues. This CDR3 reads CASSDSRGWEKLFF. CDR3 nucleotide sequence: TGTGCCAGCAGTGATTCCAGGGGTTGGGAAAAACTGTTTTTT.

The chain links TRBV6-1 to TRBJ2-3; 7 bases map to TRBD1. V lost 3 bases and J lost 0; bases outside the gene matches: 12. CDR1 is MNHNS, CDR2 SASEGT, per germline. This CDR3 region has 18 residues. The CDR3 DNA sequence: TGTGCCAGCAGTGACGGAAGGGGGCCGGGTGGAAGCACAGATACGCAGTATTTT. Its protein product is CASSDGRGPGGSTDTQYF.

The table lists this clone with a few counts. The chain combines TRBV7-2 with TRBJ1-6; the D is unclear. This CDR3 has 14 residues. Germline V gives CDR1 SGHTA, CDR2 FQGNSA. Trimming pared 4 bases from V and 13 bases from J, leaving 17 bases between. CDR3 sequence (DNA): TGTGCCAGCAGCTCGGTGAGAGGCGAAGTGCCCCTCCACTTT. Its protein product is CASSSVRGEVPLHF. The full variable domain, in which reference TRBV7-2 and TRBJ1-6 provide the parts outside the CDR3, is GAGVSQSPSNKVTEKGKDVELRCDPISGHTALYWYRQSLGQGLEFLIYFQGNSAPDKSGLPSDRFSAERTGGSVSTLTIQRTQQEDSAVYLCASSSVRGEVPLHFGNGTRLTVT.

This clone has just one count. The chain carries TRBV12-3 or TRBV12-4 and TRBJ1-2; 9 nucleotides align to TRBD1. The CDR3 spans 13 residues. With 8 bases clipped from V and 5 bases from J, the junction kept 6 bases outside the gene matches. CDR3 in DNA: TGTGCCAGCCGGGACAGGGCGGTTTATGGCTACACCTTC. It translates to CASRDRAVYGYTF.

The V gene is TRBV7-2, the J gene TRBJ2-1, with TRBD1 matching 8 bases. J was trimmed by 1 base and V by 4 bases; bases with no gene match: 3. This CDR3 has 15 residues. Germline V lookup: CDR1 SGHTA, CDR2 FQGNSA. The CDR3: CASSSTGASYNEQFF. The CDR3 bases are TGTGCCAGCAGCTCGACAGGGGCTTCCTACAATGAGCAGTTCTTC.

In this sample, this clone turned up a few times. The V and J genes are TRBV18 and TRBJ1-5; 8 nucleotides line up with TRBD1. The V segment lost 8 bases and the J segment 5 bases; nucleotides outside the gene matches: 11. The CDR3 sequence is 15 residues long. Germline V gene lookup returns CDR1 KGHSH and CDR2 LQKENI. The CDR3: CASLHSRGQDQPQHF. The CDR3 nucleotides read TGTGCCAGCCTCCACAGCAGGGGGCAGGATCAGCCCCAGCATTTT.

J is TRBJ1-4 and V is TRBV7-9; the D gene is possibly TRBD1 (5 bases). This CDR3 is 16 amino acids long. CDR1 and CDR2 from the germline V gene are SEHNR and FQNEAQ (reference sequence). Trimming stripped 5 bases from V and 7 bases from J, with 20 bases between. The CDR3 protein is CASSPVGGGRGEKLFF. The CDR3 bases are TGTGCCAGCAGCCCCGTCGGGGGGGGACGTGGTGAAAAACTGTTTTTT.

The chain has TRBV7-2 and TRBJ1-6, with D perhaps TRBD1 (5 bases). The CDR3 is 16 residues long. Trimming cost V 1 base and J 3 bases, with 10 bases left between them. Germline CDR1 and CDR2: SGHTA and FQGNSA. In nucleotides, the CDR3 is TGTGCCAGCAGCTTAGAGGGGCGGCGCTATAATTCACCCCTCCACTTT. Translated, it gives CASSLEGRRYNSPLHF.

The V call is TRBV20-1, the J call TRBJ2-3; TRBD2 matches 8 bases. Germline CDR1 reads DFQATT; CDR2 reads SNEGSKA (reference sequence). Trimming at V came to 3 bases and at J to 5 bases, leaving 16 bases not matched to a gene. CDR3 length: 17 amino acids. The CDR3 loop reads CSASLGLVRGARDTQYF. CDR3 nucleotide sequence: TGCAGTGCTAGTTTGGGGCTGGTGCGGGGGGCCCGAGATACGCAGTATTTT.

The rearrangement links TRBV3-1 (or the pseudogene TRBV3-2) to TRBJ1-2; D is ambiguous. Germline values: CDR1 LGHDT, CDR2 YNNKEL (reference sequence). This CDR3 has 18 residues. The V gene lost 2 bases and the J gene lost 3 bases, with 22 bases spanning the gap. This CDR3 reads CASSQTDKGNRPHYGYTF. DNA for the CDR3: TGTGCCAGCAGCCAAACCGATAAAGGTAACCGGCCCCACTATGGCTACACCTTC.

The chain carries TRBV2 and TRBJ2-7; the D is unclear. Germline lookup yields CDR1 SNHLY and CDR2 FYNNEI. CDR3 size: 11 residues. V was pared by 7 bases and J by 2 bases, with 6 bases between. CDR3 nucleotide sequence: TGTGCCAGCATGAGGCCCTACGAGCAGTACTTC. As protein: CASMRPYEQYF.

The CDR3 loop is CASSQWGRDSGYTF. The CDR3 DNA is TGCGCCAGCAGCCAGTGGGGCAGGGATAGTGGCTACACCTTC. V gene TRBV4-3 combines with J gene TRBJ1-2; a weak D match, TRBD1 (5 bases). Germline-derived CDR1 and CDR2 are LGHNA and YSLEER. The CDR3 sequence is 14 residues long. V dropped 3 bases and J dropped 7 bases, with 15 bases sitting between them.

V usage is TRBV5-1 and J usage is TRBJ2-7, with 7 nucleotides matching TRBD1. The germline V gene encodes CDR1 SGHRS and CDR2 YFSETQ. CDR3 length: 13 residues. J was trimmed by 5 bases and V by 2 bases; bases with no gene match: 4. The DNA for the CDR3 is TGCGCCAGCAGCTTAGGGACAGCCAACGAGCAGTACTTC. Translation gives CASSLGTANEQYF.

The chain employs TRBV9 and TRBJ2-1, with 8 bases fitting TRBD2. Germline trimming cut 3 bases from V and 5 bases from J; bases unmatched to any gene: 4. Germline CDR1 SGDLS, CDR2 YYNGEE. This CDR3 has 14 residues. DNA of the CDR3: TGTGCCAGCAGCGCGGGACTAGGAGACAATGAGCAGTTCTTC. The encoded protein is CASSAGLGDNEQFF. Using reference TRBV9 and TRBJ2-1 for the parts outside the CDR3, the full variable domain is DSGVTQTPKHLITATGQRVTLRCSPRSGDLSVYWYQQSLDQGLQFLIQYYNGEERAKGNILERFSAQQFPDLHSELNLSSLELGDSALYFCASSAGLGDNEQFFGPGTRLTVL.

The chain has TRBV5-1 and TRBJ2-3; D gene unclear. CDR1 and CDR2 (germline): SGHRS, YFSETQ. V was trimmed by 2 bases and J by 0 bases, leaving 7 bases between them. This CDR3 has 14 amino acids. The CDR3 is CASSFQGSTDTQYF. The DNA for the CDR3 is TGCGCCAGCAGCTTCCAAGGGAGCACAGATACGCAGTATTTT.

This clone was found once. V gene TRBV4-3 combines with J gene TRBJ1-1; TRBD1 might be the D (6 bases). Per the germline V gene, CDR1 is LGHNA and CDR2 is YSLEER. With 0 bases removed from V and 5 bases from J, the gap between germline ends came to 10 bases. The CDR3 is made up of 14 amino acids. The CDR3 DNA is TGCGCCAGCAGCCAAGATCAGGGGACGACTGAAGCTTTCTTT. This encodes CASSQDQGTTEAFF.